The present TCR beta chain was sequenced within a study of Ad26.COV2.S vaccination and SARS-CoV-2 variants. Across the study: Administration of Ad26.COV2.S was intramuscular, either once or twice 56 days apart.

Profiling relied on immunoSEQ multiplex PCR, and the TCRdb table lists in-frame clones only, not all of them. The sample includes roughly 250,000 clones, 70% to 90% of them seen just once. The length of the CDR3 is 14 residues. Trimming removed 6 bases from V and 2 bases from J, with 10 bases in between. Looked up from germline, CDR1 is LNHDA and CDR2 is SQIVND (reference sequence). The sample's treatment: some 19 received Ad26.COV2.S at low or high dose, single or two shots; about 5 received placebo; per-sample allocation not given. The investigators took samples on day 63 after the first vaccine or placebo injection.

Material: peripheral blood, obtained in a trial of Ad26.COV2.S vaccine versus placebo. The chain uses TRBV19 and TRBJ2-2, with D perhaps TRBD1 or TRBD2 (5 bases each). The TCR sequence derives from a person aged 18 to 59 who received the Ad26.COV2.S COVID-19 vaccine or a placebo. In DNA, the CDR3 is TGTGCCAGTAGGTGGGACCTTAACACCGGGGAGCTGTTTTTT. Protein product: CASRWDLNTGELFF.